Listed below are T cell receptor beta chains from one sample, sequenced in a study of blood T cells in healthy people across ages. TCRdb passed the 5' RACE reads through MiXCR, listing each CDR3 protein once. The table includes about 2 million distinct CDR3 sequences, around half detected once. The sequencing input was blood. These receptors all come from a woman aged 35 to 49 in good health. The CDR3 runs from the conserved cysteine through the conserved F or W. The D gene is left open where the match is weak. Rows give clone size only sometimes, using once, few, many, or a class for an expanded clone.

V	J	D	length	size	DNA	CDR3
TRBV14	TRBJ2-6	TRBD1	17	.	TGTGCCAGCAGTCGACAGGGAATCTTGGACGGGGCCAACGTCCTGACTTTC	CASSRQGILDGANVLTF
TRBV20-1	TRBJ1-5	TRBD1	12	.	TGCAGCGCTAACAGGGGCGGTCAGCCCCAGCATTTT	CSANRGGQPQHF
TRBV27	TRBJ2-3	TRBD1	17	once	TGTGCCAGCAGTTTACGCGGACAGGGGGCGGGCACAGATACGCAGTATTTT	CASSLRGQGAGTDTQYF
TRBV4-1	TRBJ2-5	.	14	.	TGCGCCAGCAGTGAGGGGGGGCCTCAACGGACCCAGTACTTC	CASSEGGPQRTQYF
TRBV4-1	TRBJ2-2	.	17	few	TGCGCCAGCAGCCAAGACGTGAGCCTCCGGAGCACCGGGGAGCTGTTTTTT	CASSQDVSLRSTGELFF
TRBV6-1	TRBJ1-1	.	14	.	TGTGCCAGCCTAGCAGGGTACCTGAACACTGAAGCTTTCTTT	CASLAGYLNTEAFF
TRBV9	TRBJ2-5	.	15	.	TGTGCCAGCAGCGTAAGTCAGAAAACATCCTACGAGCGGTACTTC	CASSVSQKTSYERYF
TRBV11-2	TRBJ2-7	.	16	.	TGTGCCAGCAGCTCTTCATTCCGGGGGACATCCTACGAGCAGTACTTC	CASSSSFRGTSYEQYF
TRBV9	TRBJ2-3	.	15	.	TGTGCCAGCAGCGTAGAGGGGAGAAGCACAGATACGCAGTATTTT	CASSVEGRSTDTQYF
TRBV4-3	TRBJ1-2	.	14	few	TGCGCCAGCAGCCAAGAATCCAGGGGTGGTGGCTACACCTTC	CASSQESRGGGYTF
TRBV24-1	TRBJ2-1	TRBD1	16	once	TGTGCCACCAGTGATTCCGGGACAGAGTTCTCCAATGAGCAGTTCTTC	CATSDSGTEFSNEQFF
TRBV20-1	TRBJ2-7	.	14	.	TGCAGTGCTGAGTCCCCGTTTAGCTCCTACGAGCAGTACTTC	CSAESPFSSYEQYF
TRBV7-3	TRBJ2-3	TRBD1	16	.	TGTGCCAGCAGTACAACAGGGGGTGAGGTCACAGATACGCAGTATTTT	CASSTTGGEVTDTQYF
TRBV4-3	TRBJ2-3	.	16	few	TGCGCCAGCAGCCAAGATGATTGGCAGGGCACAGATACGCAGTATTTT	CASSQDDWQGTDTQYF
TRBV12-5	TRBJ1-2	.	15	once	TGTGTTAGTGGTTTGTCTTTAGGACAGAACTATGGCTACACCTTC	CVSGLSLGQNYGYTF
TRBV6-2/TRBV6-3	TRBJ2-7	.	14	.	TGTGCCAGCAGTTCTGACCTCCGTCCCTCCGAGCAGTACTTC	CASSSDLRPSEQYF
TRBV5-1	TRBJ2-1	TRBD1	15	.	TGCGCCAGCAGCCCGCAGGGGACAGGGGGCAATGAGCAGTTCTTC	CASSPQGTGGNEQFF
TRBV5-1	TRBJ2-6	TRBD1	18	few	TGCGCCAGCAGCCCAAACCTCGGGCAGGGGGCTGGGGCCAACGTCCTGACTTTC	CASSPNLGQGAGANVLTF
TRBV20-1	TRBJ2-7	.	14	.	TGCAGTGCTAAGGACGGTGCAGGACTCTACGAGCAGTACTTC	CSAKDGAGLYEQYF
TRBV7-2	TRBJ2-4	.	13	few	TGTGCCAGCAGCTTAGAGCGCGTGAACATTCAGTACTTC	CASSLERVNIQYF
TRBV4-1	TRBJ1-4	.	11	few	TGCGCCAGCAGCCATGGTGAAAAACTGTTTTTT	CASSHGEKLFF
TRBV6-6	TRBJ1-6	.	14	.	TGTGCCAGCAGTTACAGGGTGCTTAATTCACCCCTCCACTTT	CASSYRVLNSPLHF
TRBV14	TRBJ2-3	.	13	.	TGTGCCAGCAGCCAAATGTCCACAGATACGCAGTATTTT	CASSQMSTDTQYF
TRBV6-5	TRBJ2-7	TRBD1	13	few	TGTGCCAGCAGCCACGGGACAGGGGGTGATCGGTACTTC	CASSHGTGGDRYF
TRBV7-2	TRBJ2-5	.	13	once	TGTGCCAGCAGCGTAGGGTTTCCAGAGACCCAGTACTTC	CASSVGFPETQYF
TRBV7-2	TRBJ2-7	.	15	few	TGTGCCAGCAGCTTAGGGGGCCCCCCACGAGGCGAGCAGTACTTC	CASSLGGPPRGEQYF
TRBV5-1	TRBJ2-1	.	15	.	TGCGCCAGCAGCGTGGGGGCGAGAGGGGACAATGAGCAGTTCTTC	CASSVGARGDNEQFF
TRBV27	TRBJ2-1	.	16	once	TGTGCCAGCAGTTTATCAACGGGGCCTCCTAAAAATGAGCAGTTCTTC	CASSLSTGPPKNEQFF
TRBV10-3	TRBJ2-7	TRBD1	16	.	TGTGCCATCAGTGAGTCGTTACAGGGGGTTCGGAACGAGCAGTACTTC	CAISESLQGVRNEQYF
TRBV28	TRBJ2-7	.	14	.	TGTGCCAGCAGTGTTGGCGGGGTTTCCTACGAGCAGTACTTC	CASSVGGVSYEQYF
TRBV7-9	TRBJ2-6	.	17	.	TGTGCCCGCAGCTTAGGTCCGGGCCGCTCTGGGGCCAACGTCCTGACTTTC	CARSLGPGRSGANVLTF
TRBV20-1	TRBJ2-1	TRBD2	17	.	TGCAGTGCTGCATGGACTAGCGGGGGGATCTCCTACAATGAGCAGTTCTTC	CSAAWTSGGISYNEQFF